The 20 T cell receptor beta chains given below trace back to one sample, sequenced in a study of OX40 agonist ivuxolimab in advanced cancers. The library came from the immunoSEQ multiplex PCR assay. TCRdb carries this immuneACCESS record with in-frame sequences only. Its versions omit some clonotypes, under half of them owing to an unresolved V gene in the studies checked, with the rest unexplained. Here the sample has approximately 59,000 clones; about 88% occur a single time. The ten largest account for 0.76% of the sample. The material sequenced was CD4+ or CD8+ T cells sorted from blood, taken in a trial of the OX40 agonist ivuxolimab. These receptors were taken from an adult with an advanced solid tumor such as melanoma, head and neck, liver or kidney cancer.

The chain joins TRBV18 to TRBJ2-1; TRBD1 matches at 7 bases. The junction had 7 bases not matched to a gene; V was cut back by 2 bases and J by 9 bases. This CDR3 comprises 14 residues. CDR1 and CDR2 from the germline V gene are KGHSH and LQKENI. The CDR3: CASSPATGTLEQFF. CDR3 nucleotides: TGTGCCAGCTCACCAGCGACAGGGACACTTGAGCAGTTCTTC.

V gene TRBV7-9 combines with J gene TRBJ2-1; maybe TRBD2 (6 bases). Germline V gene sequence: CDR1 SEHNR, CDR2 FQNEAQ (reference sequence). This CDR3 has 17 residues. The V end lost 6 bases, the J end lost 8 bases, and 26 bases lay between the germline ends. The CDR3 sequence is CASRSWGGGPSGDEQFF. CDR3 nucleotide sequence: TGTGCCAGCAGGTCCTGGGGAGGCGGGCCCTCGGGAGATGAGCAGTTCTTC.

The CDR3 nucleotides read TGTGCCAGCAGCTTCGGTGGGGGCAGCACCGGGGAGCTGTTTTTT. Its protein is CASSFGGGSTGELFF. The chain carries TRBV7-3 and TRBJ2-2; tentatively, D is TRBD1 (6 bases). Trimming shortened V by 3 bases and J by 4 bases, and 12 bases separated the two germline ends. CDR3 size: 15 residues. Germline assignment: CDR1 SGHTA and CDR2 FQGTGA.

The rearrangement links TRBV12-5 to TRBJ2-3; 7 bases map to TRBD2. Losses at the gene ends were 5 bases for V and 5 bases for J; bases not matched to a gene: 7. The CDR3 runs 14 residues. The germline gives CDR1 LGHNT, CDR2 FRNRAP. CDR3 region: CASGLSGMGDTQYF. CDR3 coding DNA: TGTGCTAGTGGTCTCAGCGGGATGGGAGATACGCAGTATTTT.

This clone has a single count. The gene calls are TRBV9 and TRBJ2-3; the match to TRBD2 covers 11 bases. CDR3 length: 16 amino acids. Germline CDR1 reads SGDLS; CDR2 reads YYNGEE. The trim removed 2 bases at V and 4 bases at J, leaving 6 bases unmatched. CDR3 DNA sequence: TGTGCCAGCAGCGTCCTAGCGGGAGGTATTGCAGATACGCAGTATTTT. Translation gives CASSVLAGGIADTQYF.

The rearrangement joins TRBV4-1 to TRBJ2-1, with a weak D call TRBD1 (5 bases). The CDR3 is 15 residues long. Between the trimmed V and J ends, which lost 2 bases and 4 bases, there was a span of 12 bases. Germline lookup yields CDR1 MGHRA and CDR2 YSYEKL. CDR3: CASSQFLGPYNEQFF. In nucleotides, the CDR3 is TGCGCCAGCAGCCAATTCCTGGGGCCATACAATGAGCAGTTCTTC.

The V call is TRBV18, the J call TRBJ2-5, with D unclear. Trimming took off 3 bases at V and 4 bases at J, with 6 bases between the two ends. Germline V gives CDR1 KGHSH, CDR2 LQKENI. The CDR3 consists of 12 residues. The CDR3 DNA is TGTGCCAGCTCACCCAAACGAGAGACCCAGTACTTC. It yields the protein CASSPKRETQYF.

The gene calls are TRBV15 and TRBJ2-7; no clear D. The CDR3 runs to 13 residues. CDR1 is LNHNV, CDR2 YYDKDF, per germline (reference sequence). Trimming cost V 6 bases and J 4 bases, with 13 bases left between them. Here the CDR3 DNA reads TGTGCCACCAGGATGGAGTACCTGTACGAGCAGTACTTC. Residues: CATRMEYLYEQYF. Full variable domain (rest looked up from reference TRBV15 and TRBJ2-7): DAMVIQNPRYQVTQFGKPVTLSCSQTLNHNVMYWYQQKSSQAPKLLFHYYDKDFNNEADTPDNFQSRRPNTSFCFLDIRSPGLGDTAMYLCATRMEYLYEQYFGPGTRLTVT.

Written as DNA, the CDR3 is TGTGCCAGCAGCGTTGACGGGACACCTGATCAGCCCCAGCATTTT. It is translated as CASSVDGTPDQPQHF. V is TRBV9 and J is TRBJ1-5; D might be TRBD1 (6 bases). The V and J ends lost 2 bases and 5 bases respectively, with 14 bases between them. Germline CDR1 reads SGDLS; CDR2 reads YYNGEE. The CDR3 runs to 15 residues.

The rearrangement links TRBV5-1 to TRBJ2-3; 7 nucleotides match TRBD2. CDR3 length equals 15 residues. Germline CDR1 is SGHRS and CDR2 is YFSETQ. Trimming cost V 1 base and J 6 bases; bases outside gene matches: 8. CDR3 amino acids: CASSLTGGGSDTQYF. CDR3 DNA sequence: TGCGCCAGCAGCTTGACGGGGGGAGGGTCCGATACGCAGTATTTT.

The gene calls are TRBV6-5 and TRBJ2-3; D might be TRBD1 (7 bases). CDR1 MNHEY and CDR2 SVGAGI come from the germline V gene. V lost 6 bases and J 2 bases, leaving 12 bases between the germline ends. There are 14 residues in the CDR3. CDR3 amino acids: CASRAGQYTDTQYF. The CDR3 DNA reads TGTGCCAGCAGGGCGGGACAGTACACAGATACGCAGTATTTT.

This clone was counted once. J is TRBJ2-7 and V is TRBV28, with TRBD1 as a possible D gene (6 bases). The germline V gene encodes CDR1 MDHEN and CDR2 SYDVKM. V dropped 5 bases and J dropped 7 bases, with 21 bases sitting between them. This CDR3 has 15 residues. CDR3 residues: CASSKDRSLMREQYF. CDR3 in DNA: TGTGCCAGCAGTAAAGACAGGTCCCTCATGCGGGAGCAGTACTTC.

V is TRBV7-9 and J is TRBJ1-5; D gene uncertain. Per the germline V gene, CDR1 is SEHNR and CDR2 is FQNEAQ (reference sequence). V lost 0 bases, J lost 7 bases, and 10 bases lay in between. The CDR3 totals 14 residues. The DNA for the CDR3 is TGTGCCAGCAGCTTAGCTTTAGACCTACAGCCCCAGCATTTT. It yields the protein CASSLALDLQPQHF.

The chain recombines TRBV9 with TRBJ2-1; 13 bases line up with TRBD2. The CDR3 sequence is 17 residues long. Trimming took 3 bases from V and 0 from J; bases not matched to a gene: 3. Germline V lookup: CDR1 SGDLS, CDR2 YYNGEE. The DNA for the CDR3 is TGTGCCAGCAGCGCCCGGACTAGCGGGAGCTCCTACAATGAGCAGTTCTTC. It encodes CASSARTSGSSYNEQFF.

A few counts support this clone. The chain links TRBV2 to TRBJ2-1; D ambiguous. Trimming shortened V by 5 bases and J by 8 bases, and 10 bases separated the two germline ends. In germline, CDR1 is SNHLY, CDR2 FYNNEI. The CDR3 spans 12 residues. The CDR3 loop is CASSLSPYEQFF. CDR3 sequence (DNA): TGTGCCAGCAGTCTCTCCCCGTATGAGCAGTTCTTC.

The gene calls are TRBV19 and TRBJ2-3, with 7 positions matching TRBD2. The V segment lost 3 bases and the J segment 0 bases; nucleotides outside the gene matches: 6. Germline V gene data show CDR1 as LNHDA and CDR2 as SQIVND (reference sequence). The CDR3 sequence is 16 residues long. Here the CDR3 DNA reads TGTGCCAGTAGTATCAGCAGCGGGATAAGCACAGATACGCAGTATTTT. It specifies CASSISSGISTDTQYF.

The V gene is TRBV15, the J gene TRBJ2-4, with 9 bases aligning to TRBD2. Germline values: CDR1 LNHNV, CDR2 YYDKDF (reference sequence). The CDR3 totals 13 residues. Trimming removed 0 bases from V and 12 bases from J; junction bases left unmatched: 3. CDR3 nucleotides: TGTGCCACCAGCAGAGATTTGCGGGAGGGTCAGTACTTC. Encoded protein: CATSRDLREGQYF.

The chain links TRBV18 to TRBJ2-3; tentative D call: TRBD2 (6 bases). The germline CDR1 and CDR2 sequences are KGHSH and LQKENI. This CDR3 region has 15 residues. Trimming stripped 5 bases from V and 0 bases from J, with 12 bases between. The CDR3 reads CASSSIAASTDTQYF. The CDR3 bases are TGTGCCAGCTCATCGATAGCGGCTAGCACAGATACGCAGTATTTT.

The genes are TRBV30 and TRBJ2-1; 7 bases line up with TRBD1. The CDR3 covers 13 residues. The V gene's germline CDR1 is GTSNPN and CDR2 SVGIG (reference sequence). Trimming took 2 bases from V and 7 from J; bases not matched to a gene: 5. The CDR3 DNA sequence: TGTGCCTGGAGTCCCCCAGGGGGTAATGAGCAGTTCTTC. Translation: CAWSPPGGNEQFF.

The rearrangement joins TRBV30 to TRBJ2-7; tentative D call: TRBD1 (6 bases). The V end was cut by 3 bases, the J end by 6 bases, with 9 bases between. The CDR3 is 11 amino acids. The germline V gene has CDR1 GTSNPN and CDR2 SVGIG (reference sequence). The CDR3 region is CAWSAGAEQYF. DNA of the CDR3: TGTGCCTGGAGCGCAGGGGCCGAGCAGTACTTC.